The sequence of this TCR beta chain was determined in a study of blood T cell repertoires in COVID-19. Study-level information: Collection of acute and convalescent COVID-19 samples took place in the United States, Italy and Spain. From T cells, B-cell-depleted T cells, or PBMCs came the material, which was cDNA or gDNA.

V lost 7 bases, J lost 2 bases, and 4 bases lay in between. CDR3 length equals 11 residues. Looked up from germline, CDR1 is MNHEY and CDR2 is SVGAGI. Under the authors' procedure: Reference gene primer amplification gave nucleated cell count estimates. The assay was immunoSEQ multiplex PCR, and TCRdb's table has in-frame clones only and misses some. The V and J calls and clone size are taken from that table; D and trimming were inferred from the DNA. The profile covers around 200,000 clones, with roughly 80% appearing a single time and about 2.5% taken by the ten largest. This TCR derives from a woman between 40 and 50 years old with active or convalescent COVID-19. The rearrangement uses TRBV6-5 and TRBJ2-3; D remains ambiguous. Material for sequencing was peripheral blood. The CDR3 loop is CASTYTDTQYF. In DNA, the CDR3 is TGTGCCAGCACCTACACAGATACGCAGTATTTT.